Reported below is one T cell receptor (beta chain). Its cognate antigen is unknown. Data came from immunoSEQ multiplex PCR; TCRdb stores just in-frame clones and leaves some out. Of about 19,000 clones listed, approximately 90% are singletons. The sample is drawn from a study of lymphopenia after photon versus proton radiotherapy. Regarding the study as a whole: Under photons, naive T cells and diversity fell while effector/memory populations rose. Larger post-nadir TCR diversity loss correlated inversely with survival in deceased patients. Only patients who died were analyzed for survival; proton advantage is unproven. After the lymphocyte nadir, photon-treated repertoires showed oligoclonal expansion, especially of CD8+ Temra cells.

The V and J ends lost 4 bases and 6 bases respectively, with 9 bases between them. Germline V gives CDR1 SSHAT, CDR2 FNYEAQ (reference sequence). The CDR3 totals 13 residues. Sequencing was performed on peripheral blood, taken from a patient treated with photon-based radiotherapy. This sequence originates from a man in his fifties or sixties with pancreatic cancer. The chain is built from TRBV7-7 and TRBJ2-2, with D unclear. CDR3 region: CASSYRSAGELFF. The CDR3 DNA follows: TGTGCCAGCAGCTACCGAAGCGCCGGGGAGCTGTTTTTT.